Below, one T cell receptor (beta chain) is given with its context. This sample stems from a study of OX40 agonist ivuxolimab in advanced cancers. Clones were read by immunoSEQ multiplex PCR, and TCRdb kept only the in-frame ones, dropping some. Of 77,000 or so clones listed, 75% to 90% are singletons. The sample in question was CD4+ or CD8+ T cells sorted from blood, obtained in a trial of the OX40 agonist ivuxolimab. The clonotype was recovered from an adult with an advanced solid tumor such as melanoma, head and neck, liver or kidney cancer.

Here the CDR3 reads CASSEASSGLAGPPNYEQYF. CDR3 nucleotides: TGTGCCAGCAGTGAAGCCTCCTCGGGACTAGCGGGCCCGCCGAACTACGAGCAGTACTTC. The chain employs TRBV6-1 and TRBJ2-7, with 12 bases aligning to TRBD2. V trimming: 0 bases; J trimming: 3 bases; junction bases outside the gene matches: 15. Germline V CDR1 and CDR2: MNHNS, SASEGT. This CDR3 region has 20 residues.